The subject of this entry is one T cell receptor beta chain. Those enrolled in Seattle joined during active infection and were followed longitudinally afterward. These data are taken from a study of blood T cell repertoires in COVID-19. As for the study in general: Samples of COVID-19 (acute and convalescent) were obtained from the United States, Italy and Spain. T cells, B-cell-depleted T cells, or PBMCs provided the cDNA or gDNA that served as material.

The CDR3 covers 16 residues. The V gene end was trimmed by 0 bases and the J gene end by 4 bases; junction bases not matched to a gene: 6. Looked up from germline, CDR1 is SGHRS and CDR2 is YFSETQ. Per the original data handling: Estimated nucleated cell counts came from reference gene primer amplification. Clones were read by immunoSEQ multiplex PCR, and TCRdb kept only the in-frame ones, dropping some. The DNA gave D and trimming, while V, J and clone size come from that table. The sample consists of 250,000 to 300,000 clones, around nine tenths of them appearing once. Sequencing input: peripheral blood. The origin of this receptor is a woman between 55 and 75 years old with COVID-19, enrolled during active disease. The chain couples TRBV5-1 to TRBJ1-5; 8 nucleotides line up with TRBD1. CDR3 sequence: CASSLDGQGGNQPQHF. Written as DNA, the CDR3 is TGCGCCAGCAGCTTGGACGGACAGGGTGGGAATCAGCCCCAGCATTTT.